These T cell receptor beta chains were read from a single sample in a study of control samples from healthy donors and cancer patients. The table came from immunoSEQ multiplex PCR; TCRdb's copy has only in-frame clones and leaves some out. There are approximately 87,000 clones in the sample; roughly nine tenths occur only once, and approximately 16% lies in the top ten. Sequencing was performed on blood. The receptors were gathered from a man in his forties or fifties in good health. Both conserved end residues are part of each CDR3. Each record gives: CDR3 length, D gene, V gene, clone size, J gene, CDR3 DNA, CDR3 protein. A D gene is named only where the DNA matches it firmly. Some rows have no size entry. The others give once, few or many, or a class for an expanded clone.

17	-	TRBV27	few	TRBJ1-4	TGTGCCAGCAGTATCACCATTCCTCGCTTCACTAATGAAAAACTGTTTTTT	CASSITIPRFTNEKLFF
13	-	TRBV2	-	TRBJ2-1	TGTGGGGAGAGCTTCTCAGGGGCTAATGAGCAGTTCTTC	CGESFSGANEQFF
13	-	TRBV6-2/TRBV6-3	once	TRBJ1-2	TGTGCCAGCAGTTACGACAGGATGGCTGGCTACACCTTC	CASSYDRMAGYTF
15	TRBD1	TRBV7-2	-	TRBJ1-6	TGTGCCAGTCGGACAGGGAATTCCTATAATTCACCCCTCCACTTT	CASRTGNSYNSPLHF
13	-	TRBV6-5	-	TRBJ1-3	TGTGCCACCTCAGTGCACTCTGGAAACACCATATATTTT	CATSVHSGNTIYF
14	-	TRBV7-2	once	TRBJ1-1	TGTGCCAGCGTCCAGAGAGCGGCGAACACTGAAGCTTTCTTT	CASVQRAANTEAFF
14	-	TRBV2	-	TRBJ1-1	TGTGCCAGCAGGAGGGAGTTCGAGGGAGTTGAAGCTTTCTTT	CASRREFEGVEAFF
16	-	TRBV9	-	TRBJ1-2	TGTGCCAGCAAAACTAGGGTCCCCCCAGGAAGGTATGGCTACACCTTC	CASKTRVPPGRYGYTF
14	TRBD2	TRBV2	-	TRBJ2-5	TGTGCCAGCAGTATGACTAGCTGGGAAGAGACCCAGTACTTC	CASSMTSWEETQYF
12	-	TRBV2	-	TRBJ1-5	TGTGCCAGCAGTGAATGGAGGCAGCCCCAGCATTTT	CASSEWRQPQHF
16	TRBD1	TRBV9	-	TRBJ1-4	TGTGCCAGCAGCGTAAAGCTCGACAGGGAACGAGAAAAACTGTTTTTT	CASSVKLDREREKLFF
13	-	TRBV30	-	TRBJ2-3	TGTGCCTGGACTGAGGGGATCACAGATACGCAGTATTTT	CAWTEGITDTQYF
15	TRBD1	TRBV6-6	-	TRBJ1-2	TGTGCCAGCAGTTACATCAGGACAGGGGCGGGTGGCTACACCTTC	CASSYIRTGAGGYTF
12	-	TRBV5-1	-	TRBJ2-7	TGCGCCAGCAGCTTGGGTACGAAGGAGCAGTACTTC	CASSLGTKEQYF
13	-	TRBV5-1	-	TRBJ1-1	TGCGCCAGCAGGAGGAACATGAACACTGAAGCTTTCTTT	CASRRNMNTEAFF
15	TRBD1	TRBV9	once	TRBJ1-2	TGTGCCAGCAGCGCGTTTACAGGGGGAGATTATGGCTACACCTTC	CASSAFTGGDYGYTF
13	-	TRBV24-1	-	TRBJ1-1	TGTGCCACCAGTGCGGGGGGAGCCACTGAAGCTTTCTTT	CATSAGGATEAFF
13	-	TRBV27	-	TRBJ1-2	TGTGCCAGCAGGCGAGACGGCTACTATGGCTACACCTTC	CASRRDGYYGYTF
14	-	TRBV5-1	-	TRBJ1-1	TGCGCCAGCAGCCCGTTAGGGATGAACACTGAAGCTTTCTTT	CASSPLGMNTEAFF
11	-	TRBV12-5	-	TRBJ1-6	TGTGCTAGTGGTTCGAATTCACCCCTCCACTTT	CASGSNSPLHF
15	-	TRBV11-1	-	TRBJ1-4	TGTGCCAGCAGCTTAACCGGTACACCTGACGAAAAACTGTTTTTT	CASSLTGTPDEKLFF
15	-	TRBV25-1	-	TRBJ2-3	TGTGCCAGCAGTGAGACTGAAAGTAGCACAGATACGCAGTATTTT	CASSETESSTDTQYF
15	TRBD2	TRBV6-5	-	TRBJ2-1	TGTGCCAGCGGAGCCAGCGGGGGCCCCTACAATGAGCAGTTCTTC	CASGASGGPYNEQFF
15	-	TRBV5-1	-	TRBJ1-5	TGCGCCAGCAGCGAAGGGACCGGCTCCAATCAGCCCCAGCATTTT	CASSEGTGSNQPQHF
15	TRBD2	TRBV19	-	TRBJ2-5	TGTGCCAGTAGTATACATGGACTAGTACAAGAGACCCAGTACTTC	CASSIHGLVQETQYF
13	-	TRBV24-1	-	TRBJ1-1	TGTGCCATCACAGATTCAACAGGCCCCCTACCTTTCTTT	CAITDSTGPLPFF
13	-	TRBV7-9	few	TRBJ1-2	TGTGCCAGCAGCTTAGCGCCCAGGGATGGCTACACCTTC	CASSLAPRDGYTF
11	-	TRBV14	-	TRBJ2-5	TGTGCCAGCAGTCAGTGGGAGACCCAGTACTTC	CASSQWETQYF
16	-	TRBV7-6	-	TRBJ1-2	TGTGCCAGCAGTAGGCAGGGTGGGGGCTCTAACTATGGCTACACCTTC	CASSRQGGGSNYGYTF
14	-	TRBV5-1	-	TRBJ1-1	TGCGCCAGCAGCTACCTCCGGCAGAACACTGAAGCTTTCTTT	CASSYLRQNTEAFF
18	TRBD2	TRBV19	once	TRBJ2-2	TGTGCCAGTAGTATAGGACTAGCGGGGGGTCCGAACACCGGGGAGCTGTTTTTT	CASSIGLAGGPNTGELFF
16	TRBD1	TRBV4-2	-	TRBJ2-7	TGTGCCAGCAGCCAAGGAGAGGGGGCAGTGAAAGGCGAGCAGTACTTC	CASSQGEGAVKGEQYF
15	TRBD1	TRBV4-1	many	TRBJ1-2	TGCGCCAGCAGCCAACTGGAGGGGACAGCCTATGGCTACACCTTC	CASSQLEGTAYGYTF
14	-	TRBV29-1	-	TRBJ1-2	TGCAGCGTTGAGTCGCTGGGAGAGGACTATGGCTACACCTTC	CSVESLGEDYGYTF
15	-	TRBV30	-	TRBJ1-1	TGTGCCTGGAGTGTCTTGGGGCAGGGGTCAGGTGAAGCTTTCTTT	CAWSVLGQGSGEAFF
12	-	TRBV19	-	TRBJ1-2	TGTGCCAGTAGTATCCAGGGTGGAGGCTACACCTTC	CASSIQGGGYTF
15	-	TRBV6-2/TRBV6-3	-	TRBJ1-5	TGTGCCAGCAGTTACCCTAAACGAAGCAATCAGCCCCAGCATTTT	CASSYPKRSNQPQHF
16	TRBD1	TRBV24-1	-	TRBJ2-1	TGTGCCACCAGTGCTACAGCGTGGGGGACAGGTCAAGTACAGTTCTTC	CATSATAWGTGQVQFF
15	-	TRBV4-3	-	TRBJ1-4	TGCGCCAGCAGCCATTCATTTAACACTGATGAAAAACTGTTTTTT	CASSHSFNTDEKLFF
14	-	TRBV19	-	TRBJ1-2	TGTGCCAGTAGTTTAGGGTATACGGACTATGGCTACACCTTC	CASSLGYTDYGYTF
15	-	TRBV30	once	TRBJ1-5	TGTGCCTGGACTCGACGGGGAGGCAGCAATCAGCCCCAGCATTTT	CAWTRRGGSNQPQHF
15	-	TRBV6-5	-	TRBJ2-2	TGTGCCAGCAGTCCTTACCCCGGGGACACCGGGGAGCTGTTTTTT	CASSPYPGDTGELFF
16	-	TRBV7-9	-	TRBJ2-3	TGTGCCAGCAGCTTAAGTCAGGGGTGGGGCACAGATACGCAGTATTTT	CASSLSQGWGTDTQYF
15	-	TRBV14	-	TRBJ1-4	TGTGCCAGCAGCCAAGATGCGGCTCCTAATGAAAAACTGTTTTTT	CASSQDAAPNEKLFF
15	-	TRBV7-8	-	TRBJ2-3	TGTGCCAGCAGCCCGAGGGGGGACGACACAGATACGCAGTATTTT	CASSPRGDDTDTQYF
14	TRBD1	TRBV2	-	TRBJ1-6	TGTGCCAGCAGTTACCGACAGGGTACTTCACCCCTCCACTTT	CASSYRQGTSPLHF
11	-	TRBV20-1	-	TRBJ1-2	TGCAGTGCTAAGGACGGCTATGGCTACACCTTC	CSAKDGYGYTF
14	-	TRBV6-5	-	TRBJ2-4	TGTGCCAGCAGTTACTCAGGCGAAACAATTTTTCAGTACTTC	CASSYSGETIFQYF
16	TRBD1	TRBV2	once	TRBJ1-5	TGTGCCAGCAGCCCCACAGGGGGCGGCGTCAATCAGCCCCAGCATTTT	CASSPTGGGVNQPQHF
14	TRBD1	TRBV3-1/TRBV3-2	few	TRBJ1-4	TGTGCCAGCAGCCAAAGGCCAGGGGGCGAAAAACTGTTTTTT	CASSQRPGGEKLFF
17	-	TRBV30	-	TRBJ1-6	TGTGCCTGGAGTGTGGCAGGGGCGAGCTCCTATAATTCACCCCTCCACTTT	CAWSVAGASSYNSPLHF
16	-	TRBV6-2/TRBV6-3	-	TRBJ1-1	TGTGCCAGCAGCCTGAGGGGAAGGGACATGAACACTGAAGCTTTCTTT	CASSLRGRDMNTEAFF
11	-	TRBV10-3	once	TRBJ2-5	TGTGCCACCCAGGGGCGAGAGACCCAGTACTTC	CATQGRETQYF
15	-	TRBV3-1/TRBV3-2	-	TRBJ1-5	TGTGCCAGCAGCCAACAGGGATTAAGCAATCAGCCCCAGCATTTT	CASSQQGLSNQPQHF
14	-	TRBV6-2/TRBV6-3	-	TRBJ1-1	TGTGCCAGCAGTTACACGGAATTGAACACTGAAGCTTTCTTT	CASSYTELNTEAFF
13	TRBD1	TRBV2	-	TRBJ1-2	TGTGCCAGCAGCGACAGGGGGCCCTATGGCTACACCTTC	CASSDRGPYGYTF
16	-	TRBV27	-	TRBJ1-1	TGTGCCAGCAGTCCCATAGTGGGGGGCAGGGCAACTGAAGCTTTCTTT	CASSPIVGGRATEAFF